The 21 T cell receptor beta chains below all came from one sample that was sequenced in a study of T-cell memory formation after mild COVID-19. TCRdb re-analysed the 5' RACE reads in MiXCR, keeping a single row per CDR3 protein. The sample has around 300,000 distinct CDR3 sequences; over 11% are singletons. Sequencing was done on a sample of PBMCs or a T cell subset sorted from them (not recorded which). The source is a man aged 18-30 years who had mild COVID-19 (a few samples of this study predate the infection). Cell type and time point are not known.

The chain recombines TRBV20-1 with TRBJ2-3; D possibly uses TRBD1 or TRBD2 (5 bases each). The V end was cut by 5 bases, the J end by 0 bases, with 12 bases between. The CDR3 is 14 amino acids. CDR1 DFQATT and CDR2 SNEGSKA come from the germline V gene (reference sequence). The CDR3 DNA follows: TGCAGTGCTGGGACGGTTCTCAGCACAGATACGCAGTATTTT. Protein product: CSAGTVLSTDTQYF.

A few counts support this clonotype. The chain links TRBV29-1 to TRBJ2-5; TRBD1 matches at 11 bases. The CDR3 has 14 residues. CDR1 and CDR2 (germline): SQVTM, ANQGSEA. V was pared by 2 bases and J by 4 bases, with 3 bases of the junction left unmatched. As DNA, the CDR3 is TGCAGCGTTGAACGGACAGGGGGCCCAGAGACCCAGTACTTC. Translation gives CSVERTGGPETQYF.

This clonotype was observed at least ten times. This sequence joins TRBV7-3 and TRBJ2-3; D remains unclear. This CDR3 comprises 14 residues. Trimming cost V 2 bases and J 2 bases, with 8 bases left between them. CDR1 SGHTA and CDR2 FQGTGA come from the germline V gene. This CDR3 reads CASSLGHATDTQYF. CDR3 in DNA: TGTGCCAGCAGCTTAGGCCACGCCACAGATACGCAGTATTTT. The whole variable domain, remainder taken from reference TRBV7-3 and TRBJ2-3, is GAGVSQTPSNKVTEKGKYVELRCDPISGHTALYWYRQSLGQGPEFLIYFQGTGAADDSGLPNDRFFAVRPEGSVSTLKIQRTERGDSAVYLCASSLGHATDTQYFGPGTRLTVL.

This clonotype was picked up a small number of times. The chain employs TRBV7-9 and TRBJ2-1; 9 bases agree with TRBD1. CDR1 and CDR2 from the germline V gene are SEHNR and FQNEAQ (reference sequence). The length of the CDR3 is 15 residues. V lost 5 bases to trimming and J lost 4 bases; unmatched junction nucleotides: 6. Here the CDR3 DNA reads TGTGCCAGCAGCGAACAGGGGGCAGGGTACAATGAGCAGTTCTTC. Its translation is CASSEQGAGYNEQFF.

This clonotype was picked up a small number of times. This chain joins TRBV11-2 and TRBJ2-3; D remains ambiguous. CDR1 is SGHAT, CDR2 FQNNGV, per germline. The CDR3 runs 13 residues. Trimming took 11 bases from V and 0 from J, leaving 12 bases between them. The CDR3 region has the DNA TGTGCCCGGCTAGTATCTAGCACAGATACGCAGTATTTT. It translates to CARLVSSTDTQYF.

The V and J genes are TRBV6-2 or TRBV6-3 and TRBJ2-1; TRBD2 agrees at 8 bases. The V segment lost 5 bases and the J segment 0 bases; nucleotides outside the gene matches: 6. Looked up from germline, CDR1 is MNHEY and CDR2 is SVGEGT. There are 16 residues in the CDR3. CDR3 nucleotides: TGTGCCAGCAGTGGGAGCGGGGGCCGCTCCTACAATGAGCAGTTCTTC. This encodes CASSGSGGRSYNEQFF.

DNA for the CDR3: TGTGCCAGCAGCCCGACCCCCAGCACAGATACGCAGTATTTT. This translates into CASSPTPSTDTQYF. This chain joins TRBV7-6 and TRBJ2-3, with no clear D. Germline CDR1 reads SGHVS; CDR2 reads FNYEAQ. Trimming shortened V by 5 bases and J by 0 bases, and 9 bases separated the two germline ends. The length of the CDR3 is 14 residues. Drawing the rest from reference TRBV7-6 and TRBJ2-3, the complete variable domain is GAGVSQSPRYKVTKRGQDVALRCDPISGHVSLYWYRQALGQGPEFLTYFNYEAQQDKSGLPNDRFSAERPEGSISTLTIQRTEQRDSAMYRCASSPTPSTDTQYFGPGTRLTVL.

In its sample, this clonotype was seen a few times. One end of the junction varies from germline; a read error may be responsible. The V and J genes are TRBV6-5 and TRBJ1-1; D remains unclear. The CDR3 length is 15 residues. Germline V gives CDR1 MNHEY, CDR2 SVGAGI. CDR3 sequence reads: CASSYSAGINTEPFF. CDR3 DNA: TGTGCCAGCAGTTACTCGGCAGGCATCAACACTGAACCTTTCTTT.

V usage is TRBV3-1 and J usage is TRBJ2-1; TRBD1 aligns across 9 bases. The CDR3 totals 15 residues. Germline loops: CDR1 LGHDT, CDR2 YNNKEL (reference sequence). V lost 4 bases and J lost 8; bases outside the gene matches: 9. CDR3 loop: CASSPSGQGGDEQFF. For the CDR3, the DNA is TGTGCCAGCAGCCCCTCGGGACAGGGCGGCGATGAGCAGTTCTTC.

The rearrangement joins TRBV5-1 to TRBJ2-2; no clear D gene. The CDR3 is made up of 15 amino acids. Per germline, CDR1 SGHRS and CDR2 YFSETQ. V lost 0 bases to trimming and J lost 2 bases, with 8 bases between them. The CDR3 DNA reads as TGCGCCAGCAGCTTGGCCGCGGCAAACACCGGGGAGCTGTTTTTT. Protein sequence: CASSLAAANTGELFF.

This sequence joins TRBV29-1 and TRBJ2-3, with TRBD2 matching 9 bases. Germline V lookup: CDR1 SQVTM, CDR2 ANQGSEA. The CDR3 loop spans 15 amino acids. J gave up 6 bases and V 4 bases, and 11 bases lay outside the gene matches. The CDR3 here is CSVGRLAAGGDTQYF. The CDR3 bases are TGCAGCGTTGGTAGACTAGCGGCGGGGGGGGATACGCAGTATTTT.

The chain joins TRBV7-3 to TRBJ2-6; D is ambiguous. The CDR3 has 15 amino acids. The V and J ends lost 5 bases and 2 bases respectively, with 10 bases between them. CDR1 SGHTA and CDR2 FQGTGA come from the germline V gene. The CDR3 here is CASSATPPGANVLTF. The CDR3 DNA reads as TGTGCCAGCAGCGCCACCCCCCCTGGGGCCAACGTCCTGACTTTC.

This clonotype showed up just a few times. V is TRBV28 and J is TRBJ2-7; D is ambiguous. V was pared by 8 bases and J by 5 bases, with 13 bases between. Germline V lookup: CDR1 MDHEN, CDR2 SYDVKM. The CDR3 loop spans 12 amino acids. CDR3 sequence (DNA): TGTGCCAGCCGGTTGATTGCCGACGAGCAGTACTTC. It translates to CASRLIADEQYF.

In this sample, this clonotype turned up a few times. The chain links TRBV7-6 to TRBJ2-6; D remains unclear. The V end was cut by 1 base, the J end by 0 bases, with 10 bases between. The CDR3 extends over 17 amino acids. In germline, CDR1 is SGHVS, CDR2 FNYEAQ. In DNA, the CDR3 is TGTGCCAGCAGCTTAGGGCCGAGTAGCTCTGGGGCCAACGTCCTGACTTTC. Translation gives CASSLGPSSSGANVLTF.

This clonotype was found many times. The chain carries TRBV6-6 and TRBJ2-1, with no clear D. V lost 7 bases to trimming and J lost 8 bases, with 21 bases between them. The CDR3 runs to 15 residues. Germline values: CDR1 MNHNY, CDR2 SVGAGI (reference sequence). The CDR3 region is CASTPTDVELDEQFF. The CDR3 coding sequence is TGTGCCAGCACCCCAACGGACGTTGAGCTTGATGAGCAGTTCTTC.

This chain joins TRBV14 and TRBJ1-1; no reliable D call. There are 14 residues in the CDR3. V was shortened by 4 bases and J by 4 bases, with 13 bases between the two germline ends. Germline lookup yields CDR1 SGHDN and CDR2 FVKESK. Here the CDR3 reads CASSPRRSGTEAFF. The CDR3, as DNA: TGTGCCAGCAGCCCCCGAAGGTCCGGCACTGAAGCTTTCTTT.

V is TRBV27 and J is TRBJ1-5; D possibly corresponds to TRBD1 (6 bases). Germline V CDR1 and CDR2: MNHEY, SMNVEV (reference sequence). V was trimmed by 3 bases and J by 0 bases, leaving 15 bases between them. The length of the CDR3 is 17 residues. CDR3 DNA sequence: TGTGCCAGCAGTTTCGCCAGGGGCCGATATAGCAATCAGCCCCAGCATTTT. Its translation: CASSFARGRYSNQPQHF.

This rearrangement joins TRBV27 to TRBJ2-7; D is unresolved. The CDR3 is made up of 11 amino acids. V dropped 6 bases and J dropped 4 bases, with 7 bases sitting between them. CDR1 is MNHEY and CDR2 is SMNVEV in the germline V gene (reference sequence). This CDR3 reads CASRNSYEQYV. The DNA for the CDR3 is TGTGCCAGCAGGAATAGTTACGAGCAGTACGTC.

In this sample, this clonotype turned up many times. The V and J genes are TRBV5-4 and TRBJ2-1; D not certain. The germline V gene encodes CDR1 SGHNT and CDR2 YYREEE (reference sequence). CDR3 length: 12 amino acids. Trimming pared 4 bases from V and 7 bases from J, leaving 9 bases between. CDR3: CASSTDANEQFF. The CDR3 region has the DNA TGTGCCAGCAGCACCGACGCGAATGAGCAGTTCTTC.

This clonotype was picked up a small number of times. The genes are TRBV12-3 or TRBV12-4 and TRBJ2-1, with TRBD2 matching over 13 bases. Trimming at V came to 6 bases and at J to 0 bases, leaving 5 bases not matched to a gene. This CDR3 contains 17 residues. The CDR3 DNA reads TGTGCCAGCAGGCGGACTAGCGGGGGCCGCTCCTACAATGAGCAGTTCTTC. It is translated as CASRRTSGGRSYNEQFF.

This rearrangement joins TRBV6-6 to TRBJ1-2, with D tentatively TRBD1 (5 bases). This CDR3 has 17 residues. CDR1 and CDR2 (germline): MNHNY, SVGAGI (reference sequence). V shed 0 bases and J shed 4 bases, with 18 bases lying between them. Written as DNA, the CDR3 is TGTGCCAGCAGTTACTCGAGAGGCCGGGGGAGCCTCTATGGCTACACCTTC. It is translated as CASSYSRGRGSLYGYTF.